The rows below give T cell receptor beta chains drawn from one sample of a study of T cells in Graves' hyperthyroidism and ophthalmopathy. MiXCR, applied by TCRdb to the multiplex PCR reads, yields one record per CDR3 protein. The sample yields approximately 360,000 distinct CDR3 sequences, around 25% seen once. The sample taken for sequencing was blood. Source of these receptors: a man aged 50 or older with Graves' hyperthyroidism. CDR3s include the opening cysteine and the closing phenylalanine or tryptophan. Fields, in order: J gene, clone size, D gene, V gene, CDR3 DNA, CDR3 protein. The D gene is left open where the match is weak. A clone size is listed for some rows: how often the clone was seen (once, few, many), or a class if it is expanded.

j_gene: TRBJ1-2
abundance: .
d_gene: .
v_gene: TRBV29-1
CDR3nt: TGCAGCGTTGAATTGGGAGGGGTCGATGGCTACACCTTC
CDR3aa: CSVELGGVDGYTF

j_gene: TRBJ1-4
abundance: few
d_gene: .
v_gene: TRBV9
CDR3nt: TGTGCCAGCAGCGGATGGGAGTTTAATGAAAAACTGTTTTTT
CDR3aa: CASSGWEFNEKLFF

j_gene: TRBJ2-6
abundance: few
d_gene: .
v_gene: TRBV2
CDR3nt: TGTGCCAGCAGTGAAATTGGGGTATCTGGGGCCAACGTCCTGACTTTC
CDR3aa: CASSEIGVSGANVLTF

j_gene: TRBJ2-7
abundance: .
d_gene: .
v_gene: TRBV29-1
CDR3nt: TGCAGCGTGGTTAGGGGGACCGGCTCCTACGAGCAGTACTTC
CDR3aa: CSVVRGTGSYEQYF

j_gene: TRBJ2-1
abundance: many
d_gene: TRBD2
v_gene: TRBV28
CDR3nt: TGTGCCAGCAGTTTAGGACTAGCGGGGTTTGAGCAGTTCTTC
CDR3aa: CASSLGLAGFEQFF

j_gene: TRBJ2-4
abundance: .
d_gene: TRBD2
v_gene: TRBV4-3
CDR3nt: TGCGCCAGCAGCCATGGACTAGCGGGAGGCGAGGCCAAAAACATTCAGTACTTC
CDR3aa: CASSHGLAGGEAKNIQYF

j_gene: TRBJ1-1
abundance: .
d_gene: .
v_gene: TRBV7-9
CDR3nt: TGTGCCAGCAGCTTGGAGGTCCCGCACGCTGAAGCTTTCTTT
CDR3aa: CASSLEVPHAEAFF

j_gene: TRBJ2-7
abundance: few
d_gene: .
v_gene: TRBV6-5
CDR3nt: TGTGCCAGCAGTTACTCCCCCGGACCTTATGGATACGAGCAGTACTTC
CDR3aa: CASSYSPGPYGYEQYF

j_gene: TRBJ2-3
abundance: .
d_gene: TRBD2
v_gene: TRBV9
CDR3nt: TGTGCCAGCAGCCCCCATAGCGGGAGGTCCACAGATACGCAGTATTTT
CDR3aa: CASSPHSGRSTDTQYF

j_gene: TRBJ2-7
abundance: .
d_gene: .
v_gene: TRBV20-1
CDR3nt: TGCAGTGCTAGAAACTATCAGTACGAGCAGTACTTC
CDR3aa: CSARNYQYEQYF

j_gene: TRBJ1-5
abundance: few
d_gene: .
v_gene: TRBV2
CDR3nt: TGTGCCAGCAGTGAAGGGGGTTGGAGCAATCAGCCCCAGCATTTT
CDR3aa: CASSEGGWSNQPQHF

j_gene: TRBJ2-1
abundance: few
d_gene: .
v_gene: TRBV5-1
CDR3nt: TGCGCCAGCAGCTCGTTTGGGGGAACGAGCTCCTACAATGAGCAGTTCTTC
CDR3aa: CASSSFGGTSSYNEQFF

j_gene: TRBJ2-7
abundance: .
d_gene: .
v_gene: TRBV11-3
CDR3nt: TGTGCCAGCAGCTTATCGGGGGAAACCTACGAGCAGTACTTC
CDR3aa: CASSLSGETYEQYF

j_gene: TRBJ2-5
abundance: few
d_gene: TRBD2
v_gene: TRBV14
CDR3nt: TGTGCCAGCAGCCAAGATCCAACGGGAGGATTGAGAGAGACCCAGTACTTC
CDR3aa: CASSQDPTGGLRETQYF

j_gene: TRBJ2-3
abundance: few
d_gene: TRBD2
v_gene: TRBV9
CDR3nt: TGTGCCAGCAGCGTAGGACTAGCGGCTAGCACAGATACGCAGTATTTT
CDR3aa: CASSVGLAASTDTQYF

j_gene: TRBJ2-3
abundance: many
d_gene: TRBD1
v_gene: TRBV2
CDR3nt: TGTGCCAGCACGCCCGAGGGGACAGGAAGCACAGATACGCAGTATTTT
CDR3aa: CASTPEGTGSTDTQYF

j_gene: TRBJ2-2
abundance: .
d_gene: .
v_gene: TRBV12-3/TRBV12-4
CDR3nt: TGTGCCAGCAGTATTCAAAGACAGATGAACACCGGGGAGCTGTTTTTT
CDR3aa: CASSIQRQMNTGELFF

j_gene: TRBJ2-4
abundance: .
d_gene: .
v_gene: TRBV2
CDR3nt: TGTGCCAGCAGTGTTGGGCCCATAGCCAAAAACATTCAGTACTTC
CDR3aa: CASSVGPIAKNIQYF

j_gene: TRBJ1-5
abundance: many
d_gene: TRBD1
v_gene: TRBV2
CDR3nt: TGTGCCAGCAGCGCCGGGACAGCAGGAGCCCAGCCCCAGCATTTT
CDR3aa: CASSAGTAGAQPQHF

j_gene: TRBJ2-1
abundance: few
d_gene: .
v_gene: TRBV28
CDR3nt: TGTGCCAGCAGTTTTCAGGACCGGAGCTCCTACAATGAGCAGTTCTTC
CDR3aa: CASSFQDRSSYNEQFF

j_gene: TRBJ2-7
abundance: .
d_gene: .
v_gene: TRBV3-1
CDR3nt: TGTGCCAGCAGTGTAGGCAGAAACTACGAGCAGTACTTC
CDR3aa: CASSVGRNYEQYF

j_gene: TRBJ2-7
abundance: .
d_gene: .
v_gene: TRBV4-2
CDR3nt: TGTGCCAGCAGCCAAGAACTCCGGGGGACCTACGAGCAGTACTTC
CDR3aa: CASSQELRGTYEQYF

j_gene: TRBJ2-7
abundance: many
d_gene: .
v_gene: TRBV7-2
CDR3nt: TGTGCCAGCAGCTTAGAGGGCTCCCACCGATCGCACGAGCAGTACTTC
CDR3aa: CASSLEGSHRSHEQYF

j_gene: TRBJ2-7
abundance: .
d_gene: TRBD2
v_gene: TRBV5-5
CDR3nt: TGTGCCAGCTGTAGCGGGAGTACACCCTACGAGCAGTACTTC
CDR3aa: CASCSGSTPYEQYF

j_gene: TRBJ1-3
abundance: few
d_gene: .
v_gene: TRBV3-1
CDR3nt: TGTGCCAGCAGCCAGAGGCAAGGCTCTGGAAACACCATATATTTT
CDR3aa: CASSQRQGSGNTIYF

j_gene: TRBJ2-7
abundance: few
d_gene: .
v_gene: TRBV20-1
CDR3nt: TGCAGTGCAAGTGACAGCTTTACCTACGAGCAGTACTTC
CDR3aa: CSASDSFTYEQYF

j_gene: TRBJ2-3
abundance: many
d_gene: TRBD1
v_gene: TRBV5-1
CDR3nt: TGCGCCAGCAGCTGGCCTGTGACAGGGGGGAGCACAGATACGCAGTATTTT
CDR3aa: CASSWPVTGGSTDTQYF

j_gene: TRBJ1-6
abundance: .
d_gene: .
v_gene: TRBV5-4
CDR3nt: TGTGCCAGCCGACTCGGACGGGATAATTCACCCCTCCACTTT
CDR3aa: CASRLGRDNSPLHF

j_gene: TRBJ2-1
abundance: .
d_gene: TRBD2
v_gene: TRBV15
CDR3nt: TGTGCCACCAGCAGAGATCCCCCAGCTAGCGGCAGCGGTAATGAGCAGTTCTTC
CDR3aa: CATSRDPPASGSGNEQFF

j_gene: TRBJ2-7
abundance: .
d_gene: TRBD1
v_gene: TRBV30
CDR3nt: TGTGCCTGCGACAGGGCTAGCAGCCCCTACGAGCAGTACTTC
CDR3aa: CACDRASSPYEQYF

j_gene: TRBJ1-4
abundance: few
d_gene: .
v_gene: TRBV3-1
CDR3nt: TGTGCCAGCAGCCCTACTCGGGACCATGAAAAACTGTTTTTT
CDR3aa: CASSPTRDHEKLFF

j_gene: TRBJ2-7
abundance: many
d_gene: TRBD2
v_gene: TRBV7-9
CDR3nt: TGTGCCAGCAGCCGACTAGCGGGAGAGACCTACGAGCAGTACTTC
CDR3aa: CASSRLAGETYEQYF

j_gene: TRBJ1-1
abundance: .
d_gene: .
v_gene: TRBV19
CDR3nt: TGTGCCAGTAGTATAGTCCCGGGGTATACTGAAGCTTTCTTT
CDR3aa: CASSIVPGYTEAFF

j_gene: TRBJ2-1
abundance: .
d_gene: TRBD2
v_gene: TRBV28
CDR3nt: TGTGCCAGCAGTTTAGGCCTAGCGGGAAACTACAATGAGCAGTTCTTC
CDR3aa: CASSLGLAGNYNEQFF

j_gene: TRBJ2-3
abundance: .
d_gene: .
v_gene: TRBV7-2
CDR3nt: TGTGCCACCAGCCCGGACCGGACAGATACGCAGTATTTT
CDR3aa: CATSPDRTDTQYF

j_gene: TRBJ2-5
abundance: few
d_gene: TRBD2
v_gene: TRBV24-1
CDR3nt: TGTGCCACCAGTGAAGCGGGAGGGCCTCAAGAGACCCAGTACTTC
CDR3aa: CATSEAGGPQETQYF

j_gene: TRBJ2-6
abundance: .
d_gene: TRBD1
v_gene: TRBV5-1
CDR3nt: TGCGCCAGCAGACCAGGGGGTACTGGGGCCAACGTCCTGACTTTC
CDR3aa: CASRPGGTGANVLTF

j_gene: TRBJ2-7
abundance: many
d_gene: TRBD2
v_gene: TRBV7-6
CDR3nt: TGTGCCAGCAGCTCCGGGGCTAGCGGGGGCTCGGGGGAGCAGTACTTC
CDR3aa: CASSSGASGGSGEQYF

j_gene: TRBJ2-7
abundance: .
d_gene: TRBD1
v_gene: TRBV24-1
CDR3nt: TGTGCCACCAGTGATTCTTCTCCGGGACAGGGGCACGAGCAGTACTTC
CDR3aa: CATSDSSPGQGHEQYF

j_gene: TRBJ2-7
abundance: .
d_gene: TRBD1
v_gene: TRBV29-1
CDR3nt: TGCAGCGCTAGGGACAGGACCTACGAGCAGTACTTC
CDR3aa: CSARDRTYEQYF

j_gene: TRBJ2-7
abundance: many
d_gene: TRBD1
v_gene: TRBV3-1
CDR3nt: TGTGCCGCCGCACAGGGGGTCGAGCAGTACTTC
CDR3aa: CAAAQGVEQYF

j_gene: TRBJ2-3
abundance: .
d_gene: TRBD2
v_gene: TRBV5-5
CDR3nt: TGTGCCAGCAGCTTGGAGTTCGTAGCGGGGGGCACAGATACGCAGTATTTT
CDR3aa: CASSLEFVAGGTDTQYF

j_gene: TRBJ2-5
abundance: .
d_gene: .
v_gene: TRBV20-1
CDR3nt: TGCAGTGCTAGCAAGGTGACGGGGGAGACCCAGTACTTC
CDR3aa: CSASKVTGETQYF

j_gene: TRBJ2-1
abundance: .
d_gene: .
v_gene: TRBV6-7
CDR3nt: TGTGCCAGCAGTTACTCGAAGCGTTTTAGGCGGGACTCCTACAATGAGCAGTTCTTC
CDR3aa: CASSYSKRFRRDSYNEQFF

j_gene: TRBJ2-5
abundance: few
d_gene: .
v_gene: TRBV10-2
CDR3nt: TGCGCCAGCACCACTTTCCGCGGCCAAGAGACCCAGTACTTC
CDR3aa: CASTTFRGQETQYF

j_gene: TRBJ1-1
abundance: .
d_gene: .
v_gene: TRBV6-2/TRBV6-3
CDR3nt: TGTGCCAGCAGAGAGACAGGTTTGAACACTGAAGCTTTCTTT
CDR3aa: CASRETGLNTEAFF

j_gene: TRBJ1-4
abundance: .
d_gene: TRBD1
v_gene: TRBV28
CDR3nt: TGTGCCAGCAGCCCCTTTTTGGCCACAGGGGGGGTTGCAACTAATGAAAAACTGTTTTTT
CDR3aa: CASSPFLATGGVATNEKLFF

j_gene: TRBJ2-1
abundance: few
d_gene: .
v_gene: TRBV20-1
CDR3nt: TGCAGTGCTTCCGACAGGTATGACAATGAGCAGTTCTTC
CDR3aa: CSASDRYDNEQFF

j_gene: TRBJ1-2
abundance: .
d_gene: .
v_gene: TRBV28
CDR3nt: TGTGCCAGCAGTTTTATGGGCACCTATGGCTACACCTTC
CDR3aa: CASSFMGTYGYTF

j_gene: TRBJ2-3
abundance: many
d_gene: TRBD1
v_gene: TRBV2
CDR3nt: TGTGCCAGCAGTCTCGGGACAGGCGGGGATACGCAGTATTTT
CDR3aa: CASSLGTGGDTQYF

j_gene: TRBJ1-1
abundance: few
d_gene: .
v_gene: TRBV4-2
CDR3nt: TGTGCCAGCAGCCAAGAGGTCTGGGCAGGGGACACTGAAGCTTTCTTT
CDR3aa: CASSQEVWAGDTEAFF

j_gene: TRBJ1-1
abundance: .
d_gene: .
v_gene: TRBV6-1
CDR3nt: TGTGCCAACAGAGCGGGCCAGAACACTGAAGCTTTCTTT
CDR3aa: CANRAGQNTEAFF

j_gene: TRBJ2-4
abundance: few
d_gene: .
v_gene: TRBV2
CDR3nt: TGTGCCAGCAGTGAACTGCTAACAGCCAAAAACATTCAGTACTTC
CDR3aa: CASSELLTAKNIQYF

j_gene: TRBJ1-4
abundance: .
d_gene: .
v_gene: TRBV2
CDR3nt: TGTGCCAGCAAAGGTCAGGATAATGAAAAACTGTTTTTT
CDR3aa: CASKGQDNEKLFF

j_gene: TRBJ2-5
abundance: many
d_gene: .
v_gene: TRBV28
CDR3nt: TGTGCCAGCAGTTTATCCCTCAAAGAGACCCAGTACTTC
CDR3aa: CASSLSLKETQYF